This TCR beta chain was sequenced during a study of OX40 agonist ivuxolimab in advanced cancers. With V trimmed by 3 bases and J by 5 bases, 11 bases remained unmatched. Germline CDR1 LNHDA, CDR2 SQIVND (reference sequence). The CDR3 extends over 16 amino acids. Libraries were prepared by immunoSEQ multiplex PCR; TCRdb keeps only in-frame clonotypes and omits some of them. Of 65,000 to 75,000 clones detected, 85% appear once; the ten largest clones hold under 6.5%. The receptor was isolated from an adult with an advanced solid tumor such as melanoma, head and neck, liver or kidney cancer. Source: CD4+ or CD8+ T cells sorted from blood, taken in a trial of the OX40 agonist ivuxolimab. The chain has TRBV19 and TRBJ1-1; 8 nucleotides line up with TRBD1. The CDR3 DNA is TGTGCCAGTAGTATCGGCCTCCGACAGGGGTATACTGAAGCTTTCTTT. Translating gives CASSIGLRQGYTEAFF.